The present entry profiles one T cell receptor (beta chain) with its context. Donors gave around 10 milliliters of peripheral blood apiece. The CDR3 runs 13 residues. Germline V gene lookup returns CDR1 SGHTA and CDR2 FQGNSA. These data come from a study of blood T cells in healthy people across ages. At the level of the study: About one barcoded beta molecule per two T cells came from capture by template switching.

Together with a sample-barcoded 5' primer, a J-beta primer mix was included in a second PCR lasting roughly 6 to 12 cycles. MiXCR was run by TCRdb on the 5' RACE reads, yielding one entry per CDR3 protein. This table holds about 1,400,000 distinct CDR3 sequences, around 59% found once. Material: blood. J is TRBJ2-5 and V is TRBV7-2; 7 bases fit TRBD2. TRBJ2-7 explains the end of the DNA better; the J call may be wrong. The TCR comes from a man aged 18-30 years in good health. In DNA form, the CDR3 reads TGTGCCAGCAGCTCGGGGGGATGGGACGAGCAGTACTTC. This gives the protein CASSSGGWDEQYF.